Listed here are 24 T cell receptor beta chains from one sample, sequenced in a study of T cell responses to AZD1222 COVID-19 vaccine. TCRdb keeps only in-frame clones here, not all; method: immunoSEQ multiplex PCR. The table has roughly 98,000 clones, around nine tenths seen once. Sample: peripheral blood, taken 28 days after the second AZD1222 dose. The receptors here all came from an adult who received the AZD1222 COVID-19 vaccine.

This sequence joins TRBV7-9 and TRBJ2-1; D may be TRBD1 or TRBD2 (5 bases each). V was cut by 3 bases and J by 2 bases, with 11 bases left in between. CDR1 is SEHNR and CDR2 is FQNEAQ in the germline V gene (reference sequence). CDR3 length equals 15 residues. CDR3 sequence: CASSLRGTTYNEQFF. For the CDR3, the DNA is TGTGCCAGCAGCTTGAGAGGGACCACCTACAATGAGCAGTTCTTC.

Points on this clone: One junction end does not reproduce the germline sequence, and a read error may be involved. The rearrangement uses TRBV11-3 and TRBJ2-3, with a possible D match to TRBD2 (6 bases). The CDR3 runs to 16 residues. Germline CDR1 SGHNT, CDR2 YENEEA. The CDR3 sequence is CASSFFRDLATDTQYF. CDR3 bases: TGTGCCAGCAGCTTCTTCCGGGACTTAGCGACAGACACGCAGTATTTT. The full variable domain, rest sourced from reference TRBV11-3 and TRBJ2-3, is EAGVVQSPRYKIIEKKQPVAFWCNPISGHNTLYWYLQNLGQGPELLIRYENEEAVDDSQLPKDRFSAERLKGVDSTLKIQPAELGDSAVYLCASSFFRDLATDTQYFGPGTRLTVL.

To note about this clone: Within the sample, other DNA sequences also encode this same CDR3. This chain joins TRBV4-2 and TRBJ1-2, with unresolved D. The germline V gene has CDR1 LGHNA and CDR2 YNFKEQ. The length of the CDR3 is 13 residues. V lost 1 base to trimming and J lost 3 bases, with 6 bases between them. As DNA, the CDR3 is TGTGCCAGCAGCCAAGGGGTGGACTATGGCTACACCTTC. It codes for CASSQGVDYGYTF.

The chain uses TRBV18 and TRBJ2-7; 10 nucleotides line up with TRBD1. This CDR3 contains 17 residues. CDR1 KGHSH and CDR2 LQKENI come from the germline V gene. Germline trimming cut 5 bases from V and 7 bases from J; bases unmatched to any gene: 17. CDR3 loop: CASSVRPLGQGSSEQYF. In nucleotides, the CDR3 is TGTGCCAGCTCAGTAAGACCCTTGGGACAGGGGTCGAGTGAGCAGTACTTC.

The V call is TRBV3-1 (or the pseudogene TRBV3-2), the J call TRBJ2-2, with 12 nucleotides matching TRBD2. This CDR3 spans 19 amino acids. Germline V gene data show CDR1 as LGHDT and CDR2 as YNNKEL (reference sequence). V was pared by 4 bases and J by 0 bases, with 9 bases of the junction left unmatched. CDR3 amino acids: CASSRVGLAGLSNTGELFF. In DNA, the CDR3 is TGTGCCAGCAGCCGAGTCGGACTAGCGGGACTTTCGAACACCGGGGAGCTGTTTTTT.

V usage is TRBV5-6 and J usage is TRBJ2-2, with TRBD2 as a possible D gene (6 bases). The ends were cut back, 0 bases at V and 4 bases at J, with 13 bases in the middle. Germline values: CDR1 SGHDT, CDR2 YYEEEE. The CDR3 runs to 16 residues. The CDR3 loop reads CASSLAGGTGTGELFF. For the CDR3, the DNA is TGTGCCAGCAGCTTGGCCGGGGGTACTGGCACCGGGGAGCTGTTTTTT.

This chain connects TRBV29-1 to TRBJ2-7; 7 bases map to TRBD2. Trimming cost V 3 bases and J 2 bases; bases outside gene matches: 7. CDR1 and CDR2 (germline): SQVTM, ANQGSEA. The CDR3 consists of 14 residues. The CDR3 nucleotides read TGCAGCGTTGAGGGGCTAGCGGCTCCCTACGAGCAGTACTTC. It is translated as CSVEGLAAPYEQYF.

The genes are TRBV4-1 and TRBJ1-3; D gene uncertain. CDR1 is MGHRA, CDR2 YSYEKL, per germline. V dropped 1 base and J dropped 0 bases, with 10 bases sitting between them. This CDR3 spans 16 amino acids. The CDR3 region is CASSQGRAHSGNTIYF. As DNA, the CDR3 is TGCGCCAGCAGCCAAGGGCGGGCGCACTCTGGAAACACCATATATTTT.

This chain connects TRBV5-6 to TRBJ1-1, with D hard to call. Germline V lookup: CDR1 SGHDT, CDR2 YYEEEE. Trimming shortened V by 2 bases and J by 2 bases, and 10 bases separated the two germline ends. The CDR3 sequence is 14 residues long. This CDR3 reads CASSFSGSNTEAFF. CDR3 nucleotides: TGTGCCAGCAGCTTCTCAGGATCTAACACTGAAGCTTTCTTT.

The chain employs TRBV5-1 and TRBJ2-3; the D call may be TRBD1 or TRBD2 (5 bases each). This CDR3 spans 12 amino acids. V was clipped by 2 bases and J by 11 bases, with 12 bases between them. CDR1 and CDR2 from the germline V gene are SGHRS and YFSETQ. The CDR3 protein is CASSFTGRGQYF. CDR3 bases: TGCGCCAGCAGCTTCACAGGCCGGGGGCAGTATTTT.

This chain connects TRBV14 to TRBJ2-5; TRBD2 agrees at 10 bases. Germline V gene sequence: CDR1 SGHDN, CDR2 FVKESK. The CDR3 contains 15 residues. V shed 4 bases, J shed 1 base, and the junction held 3 bases outside the gene matches. In DNA, the CDR3 is TGTGCCAGCAGCCGACTAGCGGGTCCCCAAGAGACCCAGTACTTC. Amino acid sequence: CASSRLAGPQETQYF.

This chain joins TRBV27 and TRBJ1-5; 8 nucleotides line up with TRBD1. Per the germline V gene, CDR1 is MNHEY and CDR2 is SMNVEV (reference sequence). V gave up 6 bases and J gave up 6 bases; unmatched junction bases: 1. CDR3 length: 12 residues. CDR3: CASRDRGQPQHF. The CDR3, as DNA: TGTGCCAGCAGAGACAGGGGTCAGCCCCAGCATTTT.

This chain connects TRBV5-1 to TRBJ2-3, with D hard to call. V lost 4 bases and J 2 bases, leaving 5 bases between the germline ends. The CDR3 loop spans 12 amino acids. Germline lookup yields CDR1 SGHRS and CDR2 YFSETQ. The CDR3 DNA sequence: TGCGCCAGCAGCCTCAACACAGATACGCAGTATTTT. Its protein is CASSLNTDTQYF.

The chain recombines TRBV9 with TRBJ1-3; perhaps TRBD1 as D (5 bases). The germline gives CDR1 SGDLS, CDR2 YYNGEE. V gave up 0 bases and J gave up 2 bases, with 6 bases separating them. The CDR3 consists of 14 residues. CDR3 bases: TGTGCCAGCAGCGTAGAGACAGCTGGAAACACCATATATTTT. Its protein is CASSVETAGNTIYF.

The rearrangement joins TRBV3-1 (or the pseudogene TRBV3-2) to TRBJ2-3, with D unresolved. The length of the CDR3 is 14 residues. From germline, CDR1 is LGHDT and CDR2 YNNKEL (reference sequence). V was cut by 2 bases and J by 4 bases, with 10 bases left in between. CDR3 residues: CASSQNSLPDTQYF. The CDR3 DNA reads TGTGCCAGCAGCCAAAACTCTCTCCCAGATACGCAGTATTTT.

On this clone itself: One junction end does not reproduce the germline sequence, and a read error may be involved. The genes are TRBV7-6 and TRBJ2-7; tentative D call: TRBD1 (5 bases). This CDR3 is 14 amino acids long. Germline V gene lookup returns CDR1 SGHVS and CDR2 FNYEAQ. The CDR3 bases are TGTGCCAGCAGCGTAGCAGGGCGGACCTACGAGCAGTACTTC. Translating gives CASSVAGRTYEQYF. Full variable domain (missing parts from reference TRBV7-6 and TRBJ2-7): GAGVSQSPRYKVTKRGQDVALRCDPISGHVSLYWYRQALGQGPEFLTYFNYEAQQDKSGLPNDRFSAERPEGSISTLTIQRTEQRDSAMYRCASSVAGRTYEQYFGPGTRLTVT.

The gene calls are TRBV7-3 and TRBJ2-3, with D tentatively TRBD2 (5 bases). Trimming removed 5 bases from V and 4 bases from J, with 16 bases in between. Germline CDR1 and CDR2: SGHTA and FQGTGA. This CDR3 spans 15 amino acids. The CDR3 DNA follows: TGTGCCAGCAGCCCCTCGGTTAGCGACGCAGATACGCAGTATTTT. This encodes CASSPSVSDADTQYF.

The V and J genes are TRBV18 and TRBJ1-6, with D perhaps matching TRBD1 (6 bases). Trimming stripped 3 bases from V and 5 bases from J, with 17 bases between. The germline CDR1 and CDR2 sequences are KGHSH and LQKENI. The CDR3 runs to 17 residues. CDR3 coding DNA: TGTGCCAGCTCACCTTCGGACAGCCGCCTTAATAATTCACCCCTCCACTTT. Protein: CASSPSDSRLNNSPLHF.

The chain employs TRBV6-5 and TRBJ1-2; D is uncertain. V was cut by 0 bases and J by 3 bases, with 8 bases left in between. Germline CDR1 reads MNHEY; CDR2 reads SVGAGI. The CDR3 sequence is 14 residues long. The CDR3 loop reads CASSYSSSYYGYTF. CDR3 bases: TGTGCCAGCAGTTACTCGAGCAGCTACTATGGCTACACCTTC.

This rearrangement joins TRBV5-1 to TRBJ1-3; D unclear. The germline CDR1 and CDR2 sequences are SGHRS and YFSETQ. V was cut by 4 bases and J by 3 bases, with 17 bases left in between. CDR3 length equals 16 residues. This CDR3 is CASSPRTGRVGNTIYF. In DNA form, the CDR3 reads TGCGCCAGCAGCCCGAGGACCGGGCGGGTTGGAAACACCATATATTTT.

V usage is TRBV5-1 and J usage is TRBJ2-5; no definite D call. The CDR3 loop spans 12 amino acids. Germline CDR1 is SGHRS and CDR2 is YFSETQ. Trimming removed 3 bases at V and 3 bases at J, with 6 bases between. The CDR3 loop reads CASSSSEETQYF. The CDR3 nucleotides read TGCGCCAGCAGCTCTTCCGAAGAGACCCAGTACTTC.

The V call is TRBV30, the J call TRBJ2-2; 7 nucleotides align to TRBD2. This CDR3 has 16 residues. The germline CDR1 and CDR2 sequences are GTSNPN and SVGIG (reference sequence). J gave up 2 bases and V 0 bases, and 6 bases lay outside the gene matches. In nucleotides, the CDR3 is TGTGCCTGGAGTGTATTGCGGGAGATTAACACCGGGGAGCTGTTTTTT. This codes for CAWSVLREINTGELFF. Using reference TRBV30 and TRBJ2-2 for the parts outside the CDR3, the full variable domain is SQTIHQWPATLVQPVGSPLSLECTVEGTSNPNLYWYRQAAGRGLQLLFYSVGIGQISSEVPQNLSASRPQDRQFILSSKKLLLSDSGFYLCAWSVLREINTGELFFGEGSRLTVL.

The chain has TRBV7-3 and TRBJ2-2, with a weak D call TRBD1 (5 bases). Germline assignment: CDR1 SGHTA and CDR2 FQGTGA. CDR3 size: 21 residues. V dropped 0 bases and J dropped 0 bases, with 23 bases sitting between them. The CDR3 DNA follows: TGTGCCAGCAGCTTAACTTTGGGTCTAGGGGCGAGCGCCGCGAACACCGGGGAGCTGTTTTTT. It yields the protein CASSLTLGLGASAANTGELFF. Variable domain in full (rest from reference TRBV7-3 and TRBJ2-2): GAGVSQTPSNKVTEKGKYVELRCDPISGHTALYWYRQSLGQGPEFLIYFQGTGAADDSGLPNDRFFAVRPEGSVSTLKIQRTERGDSAVYLCASSLTLGLGASAANTGELFFGEGSRLTVL.

V and J are TRBV3-1 (or the pseudogene TRBV3-2) and TRBJ1-4; the D gene is possibly TRBD1 (6 bases). V lost 4 bases, J lost 11 bases, and 20 bases lay in between. Germline V lookup: CDR1 LGHDT, CDR2 YNNKEL (reference sequence). CDR3 size: 15 residues. CDR3 sequence: CASSLKAGDASKLFF. CDR3 in DNA: TGTGCCAGCAGCCTAAAAGCAGGGGACGCGAGTAAACTGTTTTTT.